The clone carrying this T cell receptor (beta chain) has only a few counts. The source of the sample is a study of blood T cell repertoires in COVID-19. In the authors' methods: Reference gene primer amplification gave nucleated cell count estimates. Assay: immunoSEQ multiplex PCR; the TCRdb copy retains only in-frame clones and omits some. V and J calls plus clone size are reproduced from that table; the DNA served to infer D and trimming. The data contain roughly 350,000 clones, roughly 86% of them seen just once; the ten biggest clones take up about 7.3%. Per germline, CDR1 SGHTA and CDR2 FQGNSA. The junction had 10 bases not matched to a gene; V was cut back by 3 bases and J by 5 bases. This CDR3 region has 16 residues.

The J gene is TRBJ2-5, the V gene TRBV7-2; the match to TRBD2 covers 9 bases. The TCR sequence derives from a woman in her 70s with COVID-19, enrolled during active disease. Source material: peripheral blood. Written as DNA, the CDR3 is TGTGCCAGCAGCTTCACTGGACTAGCGTTTGGGGAGACCCAGTACTTC. Its translation is CASSFTGLAFGETQYF.